One and the same sample provided the 29 T cell receptor beta chains below, sequenced in a study of cytomegalovirus exposure and HLA in healthy donors. Generated by immunoSEQ multiplex PCR, the TCRdb table keeps only in-frame clones and is missing some. Of about 160,000 clones in the sample, under 90% are singletons; the top ten hold 10%. Sequencing was performed on PBMCs. The receptor source for this set is a woman under 30 in good health and CMV-seropositive.

The chain links TRBV5-6 to TRBJ1-4; 11 nucleotides line up with TRBD1. J was trimmed by 7 bases and V by 4 bases; bases with no gene match: 0. This CDR3 comprises 13 residues. From germline, CDR1 is SGHDT and CDR2 YYEEEE. The DNA for the CDR3 is TGTGCCAGCAGCGGGACAGGGGGTGAAAAACTGTTTTTT. Translating gives CASSGTGGEKLFF.

The rearrangement uses TRBV6-6 and TRBJ2-7; 8 positions agree with TRBD2. The DNA matches TRBJ2-1 better at its end, which makes the J call doubtful. The CDR3 has 15 residues. Germline values: CDR1 MNHNY, CDR2 SVGAGI (reference sequence). CDR3 sequence reads: CASSQSGSSYNEQFF. The CDR3, as DNA: TGTGCCAGCAGCCAAAGCGGGAGCTCCTACAATGAGCAGTTCTTC.

CDR3 sequence: CASSSGYYGYTF. CDR3 coding DNA: TGTGCCAGCAGCTCGGGGTATTATGGCTACACCTTC. The J gene is TRBJ1-2, the V gene TRBV4-2; D ambiguous. The ends were cut back, 5 bases at V and 5 bases at J, with 9 bases in the middle. This CDR3 spans 12 amino acids. CDR1 is LGHNA and CDR2 is YNFKEQ in the germline V gene.

This chain uses TRBV23-1 with TRBJ1-5, with D unclear. TRBV23-1 is assigned to the ORF class and has an uncertain function. The CDR3 consists of 16 residues. Trimming took off 0 bases at V and 3 bases at J, with 12 bases between the two ends. CDR3 in DNA: TGCGCCAGCAGTCAATCCCAGGCAGAGCCCAATCAGCCCCAGCATTTT. It specifies CASSQSQAEPNQPQHF.

In DNA form, the CDR3 reads TGCGCCAGCAGCCCCCTTTATGGAGGGGACACTGAAGCTTTCTTT. This encodes CASSPLYGGDTEAFF. The gene calls are TRBV5-1 and TRBJ1-1; the D gene is possibly TRBD1 (5 bases). V shed 4 bases and J shed 3 bases, with 16 bases lying between them. Germline CDR1 and CDR2: SGHRS and YFSETQ. CDR3 size: 15 residues.

The gene calls are TRBV19 and TRBJ1-2; a weak D match, TRBD1 (6 bases). Germline V lookup: CDR1 LNHDA, CDR2 SQIVND (reference sequence). The CDR3 has 14 residues. Trimming shortened V by 3 bases and J by 5 bases, and 13 bases separated the two germline ends. CDR3 DNA: TGTGCCAGTAGTATGAGACAGGAACTTTATGGCTACACCTTC. Its translation is CASSMRQELYGYTF.

The chain uses TRBV4-1 and TRBJ2-3; TRBD1 is a possible D gene (6 bases). Germline lookup yields CDR1 MGHRA and CDR2 YSYEKL. The CDR3 runs 18 residues. Deletions cut 3 bases from V and 6 bases from J, with 25 bases between. The CDR3 DNA sequence: TGCGCCAGCAGCCAGGAGCCCGTCGGGTCAGGGGAAGGGGATACGCAGTATTTT. It encodes CASSQEPVGSGEGDTQYF.

The chain employs TRBV30 and TRBJ1-2, with 7 bases fitting TRBD1. V gave up 5 bases and J gave up 4 bases; unmatched junction bases: 7. This CDR3 contains 13 residues. Per germline, CDR1 GTSNPN and CDR2 SVGIG (reference sequence). CDR3 protein: CAWGPGQSYGYTF. The CDR3 nucleotides are TGTGCCTGGGGTCCGGGACAGAGCTATGGCTACACCTTC.

As concerns this clone: Germline and junction disagree at one end, which may indicate a read error. The chain combines TRBV2 with TRBJ2-3, with TRBD1 matching over 8 bases. This CDR3 has 12 amino acids. Germline CDR1 is SNHLY and CDR2 is FYNNEI. CDR3 region: CASTETGTGRGF. In DNA, the CDR3 is TGTGCCAGCACTGAGACCGGGACAGGACGAGGATTT. Together with reference TRBV2 and TRBJ2-3, the CDR3 gives the full variable domain: EPEVTQTPSHQVTQMGQEVILRCVPISNHLYFYWYRQILGQKVEFLVSFYNNEISEKSEIFDDQFSVERPDGSNFTLKIRSTKLEDSAMYFCASTETGTGRGFGPGTRLTVL.

V usage is TRBV10-3 and J usage is TRBJ2-3; TRBD2 matches 8 bases. After removal of 8 bases from V and 2 bases from J, the junction contained 6 bases not matched to a gene. Germline V gene data show CDR1 as ENHRY and CDR2 as SYGVKD. This CDR3 is built from 14 residues. The CDR3 region is CAIAERELTDTQYF. CDR3 DNA: TGTGCCATCGCTGAGCGGGAGCTCACAGATACGCAGTATTTT.

The chain links TRBV15 to TRBJ1-5, with 9 bases lining up with TRBD1. CDR1 is LNHNV and CDR2 is YYDKDF in the germline V gene (reference sequence). V was clipped by 4 bases and J by 6 bases; unmatched bases: 4. CDR3 length: 14 amino acids. CDR3 nucleotide sequence: TGTGCCACCAGCACCGGACAGGGGCCTCAGCCCCAGCATTTT. Protein: CATSTGQGPQPQHF.

The CDR3 DNA reads TGCGCCAGCAGCCATATTCCGGGACAGCCGGAAAAATGGCCCCAGCATTTT. It is translated as CASSHIPGQPEKWPQHF. The chain combines TRBV4-1 with TRBJ1-5, with 7 bases fitting TRBD1. The ends lost 3 bases at V and 9 bases at J; junction bases unmatched: 17. This CDR3 has 17 amino acids. Germline assignment: CDR1 MGHRA and CDR2 YSYEKL.

This chain connects TRBV6-1 to TRBJ2-3, with 7 positions matching TRBD2. After removal of 8 bases from V and 4 bases from J, the junction contained 12 bases not matched to a gene. The CDR3 loop spans 15 amino acids. Germline V gene lookup returns CDR1 MNHNS and CDR2 SASEGT. DNA for the CDR3: TGTGCCAGCGAGAGGGGCGGGAGAGGAGCAGATACGCAGTATTTT. Amino acid sequence: CASERGGRGADTQYF.

V gene TRBV19 combines with J gene TRBJ1-4, with D maybe TRBD1 (5 bases). CDR3 length: 14 amino acids. Trimming stripped 2 bases from V and 14 bases from J, with 18 bases between. The germline V gene has CDR1 LNHDA and CDR2 SQIVND (reference sequence). The CDR3 DNA reads TGTGCCAGTAGTATAATGGGTTCCGGGGGTGGGCTGTTTTTT. This sequence encodes CASSIMGSGGGLFF.

The chain couples TRBV11-2 to TRBJ1-5; perhaps TRBD1 as D (5 bases). Deletions cut 5 bases from V and 6 bases from J, with 14 bases between. In germline, CDR1 is SGHAT, CDR2 FQNNGV. The CDR3 extends over 14 amino acids. The chain's CDR3 is CASSEGGGGQPQHF. The CDR3 coding sequence is TGTGCCAGCAGCGAGGGTGGGGGGGGTCAGCCCCAGCATTTT. Together with reference TRBV11-2 and TRBJ1-5, the CDR3 gives the full variable domain: EAGVAQSPRYKIIEKRQSVAFWCNPISGHATLYWYQQILGQGPKLLIQFQNNGVVDDSQLPKDRFSAERLKGVDSTLKIQPAKLEDSAVYLCASSEGGGGQPQHFGDGTRLSIL.

This chain joins TRBV25-1 and TRBJ1-2, with 7 bases fitting TRBD1. Germline CDR1 reads MGHDK; CDR2 reads SYGVNS. Trimming removed 4 bases from V and 4 bases from J; junction bases left unmatched: 6. This CDR3 contains 14 residues. CDR3 residues: CASSARDRFYGYTF. CDR3 nucleotides: TGTGCCAGCAGTGCCCGGGACAGATTCTATGGCTACACCTTC.

The V and J genes are TRBV5-4 and TRBJ2-3; possibly TRBD1 for D (5 bases). V gave up 3 bases and J gave up 3 bases, with 5 bases separating them. The CDR3 covers 12 residues. Per germline, CDR1 SGHNT and CDR2 YYREEE (reference sequence). Here the CDR3 DNA reads TGTGCCAGCAGCTCAGGGACAGATACGCAGTATTTT. This encodes CASSSGTDTQYF.

The gene calls are TRBV7-2 and TRBJ2-7; no definite D call. CDR3 length: 13 amino acids. The V end was cut by 8 bases, the J end by 2 bases, with 13 bases between. Looked up from germline, CDR1 is SGHTA and CDR2 is FQGNSA. CDR3 DNA: TGTGCCAGCGGCCTTAGCTTAACCTACGAGCAGTACTTC. It specifies CASGLSLTYEQYF. Drawing the rest from reference TRBV7-2 and TRBJ2-7, the complete variable domain is GAGVSQSPSNKVTEKGKDVELRCDPISGHTALYWYRQSLGQGLEFLIYFQGNSAPDKSGLPSDRFSAERTGGSVSTLTIQRTQQEDSAVYLCASGLSLTYEQYFGPGTRLTVT.

V is TRBV5-1 and J is TRBJ2-2, with 10 bases identical to TRBD1. CDR3 size: 17 residues. Trimming at V came to 4 bases and at J to 4 bases, leaving 10 bases not matched to a gene. Germline V gene sequence: CDR1 SGHRS, CDR2 YFSETQ. CDR3 protein: CASSPRPGQGSTGELFF. The CDR3 DNA follows: TGCGCCAGCAGCCCGAGACCGGGACAGGGGTCCACCGGGGAGCTGTTTTTT.

The gene calls are TRBV12-5 and TRBJ2-2; a possible D gene is TRBD1 (5 bases). Germline V lookup: CDR1 LGHNT, CDR2 FRNRAP. This CDR3 region has 17 residues. Deletions cut 9 bases from V and 3 bases from J, with 23 bases between. CDR3 protein: CASPGHGSSLDTGELFF. Written as DNA, the CDR3 is TGTGCTAGCCCCGGACACGGATCCTCATTAGACACCGGGGAGCTGTTTTTT. Using reference TRBV12-5 and TRBJ2-2 for the parts outside the CDR3, the full variable domain is DARVTQTPRHKVTEMGQEVTMRCQPILGHNTVFWYRQTMMQGLELLAYFRNRAPLDDSGMPKDRFSAEMPDATLATLKIQPSEPRDSAVYFCASPGHGSSLDTGELFFGEGSRLTVL.

The CDR3 DNA reads TGTGCCAGCAGCTTAAAGCCAGATACGCAGTATTTT. This encodes CASSLKPDTQYF. This chain joins TRBV5-6 and TRBJ2-3; D call uncertain. This CDR3 is 12 amino acids long. Trimming removed 2 bases from V and 4 bases from J, with 5 bases in between. The germline CDR1 and CDR2 sequences are SGHDT and YYEEEE.

V gene TRBV19 combines with J gene TRBJ1-5; 10 positions match TRBD1. Losses at the gene ends were 9 bases for V and 1 base for J; bases not matched to a gene: 12. CDR1 is LNHDA, CDR2 SQIVND, per germline (reference sequence). CDR3 length: 17 residues. Here the CDR3 reads CASLGQGFLRSNQPQHF. The CDR3 region has the DNA TGTGCCAGCCTGGGACAGGGGTTCCTTAGGAGCAATCAGCCCCAGCATTTT.

The V call is TRBV9, the J call TRBJ2-7; 14 positions match TRBD2. The CDR3 is 17 amino acids. With V trimmed by 0 bases and J by 4 bases, 6 bases remained unmatched. Germline V CDR1 and CDR2: SGDLS, YYNGEE. The chain's CDR3 is CASSVGLAGGPRYEQYF. CDR3 sequence (DNA): TGTGCCAGCAGCGTAGGACTAGCGGGAGGGCCAAGGTACGAGCAGTACTTC.

This clone showed up just a few times. The V call is TRBV7-2, the J call TRBJ1-1; D ambiguous. The germline V and J ends were trimmed by 10 bases and 6 bases, with 15 bases remaining between them. Germline CDR1 is SGHTA and CDR2 is FQGNSA. This CDR3 contains 12 residues. CDR3 DNA sequence: TGTGCCACCGCTCTCTTGGGCCCTGAAGCTTTCTTT. The encoded protein is CATALLGPEAFF.

This sequence joins TRBV28 and TRBJ2-7, with TRBD2 as a possible D gene (5 bases). V shed 2 bases and J shed 0 bases, with 11 bases lying between them. This CDR3 comprises 15 residues. CDR1 is MDHEN and CDR2 is SYDVKM in the germline V gene. CDR3 bases: TGTGCCAGCAGTTTAACAGCGGCAAGCTCCTACGAGCAGTACTTC. This codes for CASSLTAASSYEQYF.

This chain connects TRBV28 to TRBJ2-7, with 7 bases aligning to TRBD1. The CDR3 has 15 residues. With V trimmed by 7 bases and J by 4 bases, 13 bases remained unmatched. Germline V gene data show CDR1 as MDHEN and CDR2 as SYDVKM. The CDR3, as DNA: TGTGCCAGCACCCCCCCCTCAGCAGGGGGATACGAGCAGTACTTC. Protein sequence: CASTPPSAGGYEQYF.

The chain recombines TRBV29-1 with TRBJ2-6; TRBD1 might be the D (6 bases). Germline values: CDR1 SQVTM, CDR2 ANQGSEA. Trimming left V 3 bases short and J 0 bases short, with 9 bases between. The CDR3 is 15 amino acids. CDR3 nucleotide sequence: TGCAGCGTTGAGACAGGTCTCTCTGGGGCCAACGTCCTGACTTTC. Protein: CSVETGLSGANVLTF.

There are a few counts of this clone. The CDR3 spells CSGLAGPYEQYF. The CDR3 nucleotides read TGCAGCGGACTAGCCGGACCCTACGAGCAGTACTTC. This chain connects TRBV29-1 to TRBJ2-7, with 7 bases aligning to TRBD2. Germline V lookup: CDR1 SQVTM, CDR2 ANQGSEA. With 7 bases clipped from V and 2 bases from J, the junction kept 5 bases outside the gene matches. The CDR3 covers 12 residues.

The chain links TRBV11-2 to TRBJ2-7; 7 bases are a match to TRBD2. CDR1 is SGHAT, CDR2 FQNNGV, per germline. The CDR3 totals 17 residues. With V trimmed by 0 bases and J by 6 bases, 14 bases remained unmatched. DNA for the CDR3: TGTGCCAGCAGCTTAGACCCGACTAGCAGGTTAACGGGCGAGCAGTACTTC. As protein: CASSLDPTSRLTGEQYF.